These 22 T cell receptor beta chains were sequenced from one sample in a study of siplizumab effects on memory and regulatory T cells. Assay: immunoSEQ multiplex PCR; the TCRdb copy retains only in-frame clones and omits some. The repertoire holds about 110,000 clones, with 80% to 95% as singletons. The sequenced material came from CD4+ T cells sorted from blood. The receptor set was obtained from a human donor in good health.

The chain couples TRBV5-6 to TRBJ1-5; possible D gene TRBD1, 6 bases. V was clipped by 0 bases and J by 6 bases, with 10 bases between them. The germline gives CDR1 SGHDT, CDR2 YYEEEE. The CDR3 sequence is 14 residues long. The CDR3 is CASSLDGGRQPQHF. The CDR3 nucleotides are TGTGCCAGCAGCTTGGACGGGGGGCGTCAGCCCCAGCATTTT. Based on the CDR3 plus reference TRBV5-6 and TRBJ1-5, the full variable domain is DAGVTQSPTHLIKTRGQQVTLRCSPKSGHDTVSWYQQALGQGPQFIFQYYEEEERQRGNFPDRFSGHQFPNYSSELNVNALLLGDSALYLCASSLDGGRQPQHFGDGTRLSIL.

In regard to this clone: The same CDR3 arises from other DNA sequences in this sample as well. This chain links TRBV11-2 with TRBJ1-2; perhaps TRBD1 as D (6 bases). V was trimmed by 5 bases and J by 2 bases, leaving 9 bases between them. This CDR3 region has 13 residues. Germline lookup yields CDR1 SGHAT and CDR2 FQNNGV. CDR3 in DNA: TGTGCCAGCAGCCCCGACAGGAACTATGGCTACACCTTC. Translated: CASSPDRNYGYTF.

The chain recombines TRBV6-5 with TRBJ2-7; D unresolved. V lost 7 bases and J lost 0, with 7 bases in between. The CDR3 is 12 residues long. Per the germline V gene, CDR1 is MNHEY and CDR2 is SVGAGI. CDR3 sequence: CASMGGSYEQYF. CDR3 bases: TGTGCCAGCATGGGCGGCTCCTACGAGCAGTACTTC.

The table lists this clone with a few counts. The rearrangement uses TRBV7-2 and TRBJ1-2; D ambiguous. V was clipped by 4 bases and J by 1 base, with 7 bases between them. The CDR3 totals 13 residues. Per germline, CDR1 SGHTA and CDR2 FQGNSA. The CDR3 nucleotides are TGTGCCAGCAGCTCTGGACGTAACTATGGCTACACCTTC. This encodes CASSSGRNYGYTF. The entire variable domain, with the rest obtained from reference TRBV7-2 and TRBJ1-2, is as follows: GAGVSQSPSNKVTEKGKDVELRCDPISGHTALYWYRQSLGQGLEFLIYFQGNSAPDKSGLPSDRFSAERTGGSVSTLTIQRTQQEDSAVYLCASSSGRNYGYTFGSGTRLTVV.

V gene TRBV6-6 combines with J gene TRBJ1-5; D ambiguous. Trimming pared 8 bases from V and 2 bases from J, leaving 10 bases between. Looked up from germline, CDR1 is MNHNY and CDR2 is SVGAGI (reference sequence). The CDR3 has 13 residues. In DNA form, the CDR3 reads TGTGCCAGCTCGCTTGATGGCAATCAGCCCCAGCATTTT. It translates to CASSLDGNQPQHF.

The rearrangement links TRBV19 to TRBJ2-1, with D tentatively TRBD2 (7 bases). V was trimmed by 7 bases and J by 3 bases, leaving 16 bases between them. CDR1 is LNHDA, CDR2 SQIVND, per germline (reference sequence). The CDR3 length is 15 residues. The CDR3 bases are TGTGCCAGTAAAGGGGGGGGGCCCCGCTACAATGAGCAGTTCTTC. Amino acids: CASKGGGPRYNEQFF.

The chain uses TRBV27 and TRBJ2-5; 10 nucleotides match TRBD1. Germline trimming cut 5 bases from V and 5 bases from J; bases unmatched to any gene: 5. CDR1 is MNHEY and CDR2 is SMNVEV in the germline V gene (reference sequence). This CDR3 has 14 residues. For the CDR3, the DNA is TGTGCCAGCAGTCCCTGGACAGGGGGGGAGACCCAGTACTTC. Its protein is CASSPWTGGETQYF.

V is TRBV2 and J is TRBJ2-3, with 8 positions matching TRBD2. The CDR3 extends over 15 amino acids. Germline V gives CDR1 SNHLY, CDR2 FYNNEI. J gave up 2 bases and V 2 bases, and 3 bases lay outside the gene matches. The chain's CDR3 is CASSELAGLTDTQYF. Written as DNA, the CDR3 is TGTGCCAGCAGTGAACTAGCGGGTCTCACAGATACGCAGTATTTT.

This clone was picked up one time. The chain has TRBV15 and TRBJ2-2; D might be TRBD1 (6 bases). CDR1 is LNHNV and CDR2 is YYDKDF in the germline V gene (reference sequence). Trimming took off 0 bases at V and 5 bases at J, with 13 bases between the two ends. This CDR3 comprises 16 residues. CDR3 coding DNA: TGTGCCACCAGCAGAGATTACTCCGACAGGACCGGGGAGCTGTTTTTT. Amino acids: CATSRDYSDRTGELFF.

The chain uses TRBV15 and TRBJ2-7; D may be TRBD1 or TRBD2 (5 bases each). In germline, CDR1 is LNHNV, CDR2 YYDKDF (reference sequence). The CDR3 covers 15 residues. V was trimmed by 1 base and J by 6 bases, leaving 16 bases between them. CDR3 bases: TGTGCCACCAGCAGAGGACGGGACCTAGCAGGCGAGCAGTACTTC. Amino acid sequence: CATSRGRDLAGEQYF.

DNA of the CDR3: TGTGCCATCAGTGATGGGCAGGGGGCGAGCTACGAGCAGTACTTC. Its translation: CAISDGQGASYEQYF. The chain combines TRBV10-3 with TRBJ2-7; 8 bases align to TRBD1. The V segment lost 3 bases and the J segment 3 bases; nucleotides outside the gene matches: 7. Per germline, CDR1 ENHRY and CDR2 SYGVKD. This CDR3 has 15 residues.

The chain combines TRBV4-1 with TRBJ2-5; the D gene is possibly TRBD1 (6 bases). Germline CDR1 and CDR2: MGHRA and YSYEKL. This CDR3 comprises 17 residues. Trimming left V 0 bases short and J 1 base short, with 15 bases between. The CDR3 DNA reads TGCGCCAGCAGCCAAGAGAGGGACACCGGGGCCCAAGAGACCCAGTACTTC. Encoded protein: CASSQERDTGAQETQYF.

The chain links TRBV6-5 to TRBJ2-4, with D possibly being TRBD2 (5 bases). Trimming shortened V by 6 bases and J by 9 bases, and 21 bases separated the two germline ends. The CDR3 sequence is 15 residues long. The germline V gene has CDR1 MNHEY and CDR2 SVGAGI. Here the CDR3 reads CASRIKPAGGSIQYF. CDR3 coding DNA: TGTGCCAGCAGAATCAAACCGGCTGGAGGTAGCATTCAGTACTTC.

This clone is a singleton in its sample. The rearrangement uses TRBV7-3 and TRBJ2-1; TRBD1 matches at 11 bases. The V segment lost 4 bases and the J segment 10 bases; nucleotides outside the gene matches: 6. In germline, CDR1 is SGHTA, CDR2 FQGTGA. This CDR3 spans 14 amino acids. Written as DNA, the CDR3 is TGTGCCAGCAGCTCAGGGGACAGGGGGAGAGAGCAGTTCTTC. Protein product: CASSSGDRGREQFF.

The J gene is TRBJ1-2, the V gene TRBV7-9, with TRBD1 identical over 12 bases. CDR3 length equals 14 residues. V trimming: 5 bases; J trimming: 8 bases; junction bases outside the gene matches: 6. CDR1 is SEHNR and CDR2 is FQNEAQ in the germline V gene (reference sequence). CDR3 amino acids: CASSTGTGGGGYTF. In DNA, the CDR3 is TGTGCCAGCAGCACCGGGACAGGGGGCGGGGGCTACACCTTC.

The chain has TRBV30 and TRBJ1-2; maybe TRBD1 (6 bases). Between the trimmed V and J ends, which lost 4 bases and 12 bases, there was a span of 21 bases. The CDR3 runs 13 residues. Looked up from germline, CDR1 is GTSNPN and CDR2 is SVGIG (reference sequence). The CDR3 DNA reads TGTGCCTGGAATGGAGGGGGACGGTTTGAGGACACCTTC. This translates into CAWNGGGRFEDTF.

This chain joins TRBV6-1 and TRBJ2-7; no definite D call. This CDR3 spans 15 amino acids. Trimming pared 6 bases from V and 0 bases from J, leaving 15 bases between. CDR1 is MNHNS and CDR2 is SASEGT in the germline V gene. The CDR3 region is CASRSGRSSSYEQYF. The CDR3 DNA follows: TGTGCCAGCAGGTCCGGACGGAGCAGCTCCTACGAGCAGTACTTC.

The V call is TRBV6-7, the J call TRBJ1-2; 12 bases are a match to TRBD1. TRBV6-7 is an ORF, and what it does is uncertain. The CDR3 length is 17 residues. With V trimmed by 5 bases and J by 8 bases, 15 bases remained unmatched. The CDR3 DNA reads as TGTGCCAGCAGTGAGGGCGGGACAGGGGGCACGACGAGGGGCTACACCTTC. Translating it yields CASSEGGTGGTTRGYTF.

V usage is TRBV20-1 and J usage is TRBJ2-7; the match to TRBD1 covers 7 bases. The ends lost 6 bases at V and 4 bases at J; junction bases unmatched: 3. This CDR3 has 11 residues. The germline CDR1 and CDR2 sequences are DFQATT and SNEGSKA (reference sequence). The CDR3 DNA is TGCAGTGCCGGGACAGAGTACGAGCAGTACTTC. Translated, it gives CSAGTEYEQYF.

V is TRBV7-3 and J is TRBJ2-3, with 7 positions matching TRBD1. The CDR3 is 15 amino acids. The J segment lost 0 bases and the V segment lost 5 bases, leaving 5 bases of the junction unmatched. Germline V CDR1 and CDR2: SGHTA, FQGTGA. CDR3 nucleotide sequence: TGTGCCAGCAGCCCAACCAGGGGGAGCACAGATACGCAGTATTTT. This translates into CASSPTRGSTDTQYF.

This chain connects TRBV10-2 to TRBJ2-5; D remains ambiguous. This CDR3 comprises 12 residues. V gave up 1 base and J gave up 3 bases, with 3 bases separating them. CDR1 is WSHSY, CDR2 SAAADI, per germline. CDR3 region: CASSELEETQYF. The CDR3 region has the DNA TGCGCCAGCAGTGAGTTAGAAGAGACCCAGTACTTC.

This chain links TRBV2 with TRBJ1-2; 8 nucleotides align to TRBD1. In germline, CDR1 is SNHLY, CDR2 FYNNEI. The CDR3 extends over 18 amino acids. J gave up 1 base and V 8 bases, and 18 bases lay outside the gene matches. CDR3: CASRRNIGAGGVNYGYTF. The CDR3 nucleotides read TGTGCCAGCCGGCGAAATATAGGGGCAGGGGGCGTTAACTATGGCTACACCTTC.